One sample yielded the 26 T cell receptor beta chains listed below, sequenced in a study of cytotoxic CD8 clonotypes in ibrutinib-treated CLL. Generated by immunoSEQ multiplex PCR, the TCRdb table keeps only in-frame clones and is missing some. The sample yields around 140,000 clones, roughly 80% seen once. This specimen was PBMCs, taken after 12 months of ibrutinib treatment. All receptors come from a human donor with chronic lymphocytic leukemia.

The rearrangement uses TRBV13 and TRBJ2-1, with a possible D match to TRBD2 (7 bases). Trimming removed 5 bases at V and 7 bases at J, with 21 bases between. The CDR3 is 16 amino acids. Germline V gene data show CDR1 as PRHDT and CDR2 as FYEKMQ (reference sequence). CDR3 sequence (DNA): TGTGCCAGCAGCAACCCCCCGGGGGGCGCGGGTAATGAGCAGTTCTTC. Residues: CASSNPPGGAGNEQFF.

The chain carries TRBV25-1 and TRBJ1-3, with a tentative D call TRBD1 (5 bases). The CDR3 contains 14 residues. Germline loops: CDR1 MGHDK, CDR2 SYGVNS. Trimming removed 2 bases from V and 5 bases from J, with 10 bases in between. This CDR3 reads CASSERDRRNTIYF. As DNA, the CDR3 is TGTGCCAGCAGTGAACGAGACAGAAGAAACACCATATATTTT.

Points on this clone: Compared with germline, one end of the junction differs, possibly owing to a read error. The chain couples TRBV7-2 to TRBJ2-7; the match to TRBD2 covers 10 bases. The germline gives CDR1 SGHTA, CDR2 FQGNSA. CDR3 length equals 12 residues. CDR3 in amino acids: CASSSGTSVFHF. DNA for the CDR3: TGTGCCAGCAGCTCCGGGACTAGCGTCTTTCACTTC. Together with reference TRBV7-2 and TRBJ2-7, the CDR3 gives the full variable domain: GAGVSQSPSNKVTEKGKDVELRCDPISGHTALYWYRQSLGQGLEFLIYFQGNSAPDKSGLPSDRFSAERTGGSVSTLTIQRTQQEDSAVYLCASSSGTSVFHFGPGTRLTVT.

This clone was seen more than once but under ten times. V gene TRBV5-5 combines with J gene TRBJ2-7; possible D gene TRBD1, 6 bases. V was cut by 2 bases and J by 4 bases, with 16 bases left in between. The CDR3 contains 15 residues. From germline, CDR1 is SGHKS and CDR2 YYEKEE (reference sequence). The CDR3 region is CASSLTTGVTYEQYF. The CDR3 DNA sequence: TGTGCCAGCAGCTTAACGACAGGCGTGACGTACGAGCAGTACTTC.

This clone occurred once. The V and J genes are TRBV28 and TRBJ2-1, with 9 bases identical to TRBD1. The CDR3 spans 13 residues. The ends lost 8 bases at V and 7 bases at J; junction bases unmatched: 6. From germline, CDR1 is MDHEN and CDR2 SYDVKM. CDR3 loop: CASGRTGVNEQFF. The CDR3 nucleotides read TGTGCCAGCGGTCGGACAGGGGTAAATGAGCAGTTCTTC.

The chain has TRBV15 and TRBJ2-3; maybe TRBD2 (5 bases). The CDR3 sequence is 13 residues long. The V gene lost 5 bases and the J gene lost 6 bases, with 12 bases spanning the gap. Germline V CDR1 and CDR2: LNHNV, YYDKDF (reference sequence). The CDR3 DNA reads as TGTGCCACCAGCCGGGGAGTGGAGGATACGCAGTATTTT. It yields the protein CATSRGVEDTQYF.

The chain uses TRBV27 and TRBJ2-1; TRBD2 agrees at 7 bases. The trim removed 6 bases at V and 7 bases at J, leaving 9 bases unmatched. The CDR3 runs to 14 residues. Germline V gene data show CDR1 as MNHEY and CDR2 as SMNVEV (reference sequence). CDR3 sequence reads: CASSDRREGNEQFF. The CDR3 nucleotides are TGTGCCAGCAGCGATCGGAGGGAGGGTAATGAGCAGTTCTTC.

The CDR3 DNA sequence: TGCAGCGTTGGTATTTCGGCAGGTAGGACTGAAGCTTTCTTT. Its protein product is CSVGISAGRTEAFF. The rearrangement uses TRBV29-1 and TRBJ1-1; D uncertain. This CDR3 has 14 amino acids. Germline loops: CDR1 SQVTM, CDR2 ANQGSEA. V lost 4 bases to trimming and J lost 5 bases, with 17 bases between them.

This clone showed up just a few times. Other DNA sequences in the sample encode the same CDR3. V usage is TRBV18 and J usage is TRBJ2-7; D unclear. The CDR3 totals 11 residues. V shed 5 bases and J shed 3 bases, with 5 bases lying between them. Germline CDR1 and CDR2: KGHSH and LQKENI. The CDR3 DNA reads TGTGCCAGCTCATCCAGCTACGAGCAGTACTTC. This translates into CASSSSYEQYF.

The CDR3 DNA is TGTGCCATCAGTGACTTAGGGGCGTATACGCAGTATTTT. Translating it yields CAISDLGAYTQYF. This rearrangement joins TRBV10-3 to TRBJ2-3; a weak D match, TRBD1 (5 bases). The CDR3 loop spans 13 amino acids. The V and J ends lost 3 bases and 7 bases respectively, with 11 bases between them. Germline assignment: CDR1 ENHRY and CDR2 SYGVKD.

The chain couples TRBV6-1 to TRBJ1-1; 7 bases are a match to TRBD1. Germline CDR1 MNHNS, CDR2 SASEGT. After removal of 8 bases from V and 4 bases from J, the junction contained 10 bases not matched to a gene. The CDR3 has 14 amino acids. The CDR3, as DNA: TGTGCCAGCTTCGGGACAGTTTGGGCCACTGAAGCTTTCTTT. This encodes CASFGTVWATEAFF.

This chain uses TRBV2 with TRBJ1-3; D unresolved. Trimming removed 3 bases at V and 3 bases at J, with 6 bases between. Germline V CDR1 and CDR2: SNHLY, FYNNEI. The CDR3 consists of 13 residues. This CDR3 is CASSDQVGNTIYF. The DNA of the CDR3 is TGTGCCAGCAGTGACCAGGTTGGAAACACCATATATTTT.

The chain uses TRBV29-1 and TRBJ2-7; D might be TRBD2 (7 bases). This CDR3 has 14 residues. Germline V gene sequence: CDR1 SQVTM, CDR2 ANQGSEA. Trimming stripped 4 bases from V and 6 bases from J, with 19 bases between. CDR3 region: CSVGGGTGSGEQYF. The CDR3 bases are TGCAGCGTTGGGGGGGGTACAGGGTCAGGCGAGCAGTACTTC.

The chain recombines TRBV6-5 with TRBJ2-2; TRBD1 agrees at 7 bases. Germline V lookup: CDR1 MNHEY, CDR2 SVGAGI. The CDR3 totals 14 residues. With 5 bases clipped from V and 6 bases from J, the junction kept 6 bases outside the gene matches. CDR3: CASSGTERSGELFF. The CDR3 DNA sequence: TGTGCCAGCAGTGGGACAGAGCGCTCCGGGGAGCTGTTTTTT.

V is TRBV11-2 and J is TRBJ2-1, with D perhaps being TRBD1 or TRBD2 (6 bases each). Per the germline V gene, CDR1 is SGHAT and CDR2 is FQNNGV. The V end was cut by 2 bases, the J end by 2 bases, with 10 bases between. The CDR3 totals 15 residues. The CDR3 loop reads CASSLSGEAYNEQFF. As DNA, the CDR3 is TGTGCCAGCAGCTTATCAGGGGAGGCCTACAATGAGCAGTTCTTC.

This clone came up a few times. In DNA, the CDR3 is TGTGCCAGCAGCCATTTGTTTGGGTTAAACACTGAAGCTTTCTTT. It yields the protein CASSHLFGLNTEAFF. The genes are TRBV14 and TRBJ1-1; no firm D call. Germline lookup yields CDR1 SGHDN and CDR2 FVKESK. V lost 3 bases to trimming and J lost 2 bases, with 13 bases between them. The CDR3 loop spans 15 amino acids.

This chain uses TRBV14 with TRBJ2-1; D not resolved. Germline-derived CDR1 and CDR2 are SGHDN and FVKESK. The CDR3 is 16 residues long. V lost 0 bases, J lost 7 bases, and 16 bases lay in between. In DNA, the CDR3 is TGTGCCAGCAGCCAAGATTACCCGCCATTGTTTAATGAGCAGTTCTTC. Its translation is CASSQDYPPLFNEQFF. Filled out from reference TRBV14 and TRBJ2-1, the complete variable domain reads EAGVTQFPSHSVIEKGQTVTLRCDPISGHDNLYWYRRVMGKEIKFLLHFVKESKQDESGMPNNRFLAERTGGTYSTLKVQPAELEDSGVYFCASSQDYPPLFNEQFFGPGTRLTVL.

This clone showed up just a few times. This rearrangement joins TRBV2 to TRBJ2-7; possible D gene TRBD1, 6 bases. The germline CDR1 and CDR2 sequences are SNHLY and FYNNEI. The V and J ends lost 5 bases and 2 bases respectively, with 13 bases between them. This CDR3 is 14 amino acids long. The CDR3 protein is CASSNGQPPYEQYF. The CDR3 nucleotides are TGTGCCAGCAGTAACGGACAGCCGCCCTACGAGCAGTACTTC.

This CDR3 reads CASSLTADSYEQYF. DNA of the CDR3: TGTGCCAGCAGTTTAACAGCAGACTCCTACGAGCAGTACTTC. The rearrangement joins TRBV6-5 to TRBJ2-7; D unclear. The CDR3 totals 14 residues. Trimming removed 4 bases at V and 0 bases at J, with 10 bases between. Germline V gives CDR1 MNHEY, CDR2 SVGAGI.

For the CDR3, the DNA is TGCAGCGTTGTGACGGGCATCGATCAGCCCCAGCATTTT. Translating gives CSVVTGIDQPQHF. The gene calls are TRBV29-1 and TRBJ1-5; D remains unclear. V lost 4 bases and J lost 5, with 12 bases in between. Germline assignment: CDR1 SQVTM and CDR2 ANQGSEA. The CDR3 extends over 13 amino acids.

The chain joins TRBV6-5 to TRBJ2-3, with no clear D. The CDR3 spans 14 residues. Germline values: CDR1 MNHEY, CDR2 SVGAGI. The V end lost 6 bases, the J end lost 1 base, and 11 bases lay between the germline ends. CDR3 coding DNA: TGTGCCAGCAGCCCATTCGTGGGCACAGATACGCAGTATTTT. Translated, it gives CASSPFVGTDTQYF.

As to this clone: Within the sample, other DNA sequences also encode this same CDR3. The chain recombines TRBV27 with TRBJ2-7, with D possibly matching TRBD1 (6 bases). The V and J ends lost 4 bases and 1 base respectively, with 8 bases between them. Germline CDR1 is MNHEY and CDR2 is SMNVEV (reference sequence). The CDR3 loop spans 13 amino acids. The CDR3 region is CASSSDSSYEQYF. CDR3 nucleotides: TGTGCCAGCAGTTCGGACAGTTCCTACGAGCAGTACTTC.

The chain links TRBV6-5 to TRBJ2-7; D remains ambiguous. Germline CDR1 is MNHEY and CDR2 is SVGAGI. CDR3 length: 14 residues. Deletions cut 2 bases from V and 5 bases from J, with 13 bases between. The CDR3 is CASSYRRAADEQYF. In DNA form, the CDR3 reads TGTGCCAGCAGTTACCGTCGGGCGGCGGACGAGCAGTACTTC.

This clone came up a few times. The V and J genes are TRBV9 and TRBJ1-5; D not resolved. Germline V CDR1 and CDR2: SGDLS, YYNGEE. The germline V and J ends were trimmed by 3 bases and 6 bases, with 16 bases remaining between them. The CDR3 is made up of 15 amino acids. The CDR3 protein is CASSAREAVGQPQHF. For the CDR3, the DNA is TGTGCCAGCAGCGCCCGTGAGGCGGTAGGTCAGCCCCAGCATTTT.

The chain is built from TRBV28 and TRBJ2-7, with D maybe TRBD1 (7 bases). This CDR3 has 15 amino acids. Looked up from germline, CDR1 is MDHEN and CDR2 is SYDVKM. V was trimmed by 4 bases and J by 3 bases, leaving 16 bases between them. The CDR3 DNA sequence: TGTGCCAGCAGTTCTGTGTCAGGGGGGTTCTACGAGCAGTACTTC. Residues: CASSSVSGGFYEQYF.

The J gene is TRBJ2-7, the V gene TRBV7-2; 8 positions agree with TRBD2. This CDR3 has 15 residues. V shed 0 bases and J 2 bases; nucleotides not matched to a gene: 3. The germline V gene has CDR1 SGHTA and CDR2 FQGNSA. In DNA form, the CDR3 reads TGTGCCAGCAGCTTAGCACTAGCGGACGCCTACGAGCAGTACTTC. It specifies CASSLALADAYEQYF. The entire variable domain, with the rest obtained from reference TRBV7-2 and TRBJ2-7, is as follows: GAGVSQSPSNKVTEKGKDVELRCDPISGHTALYWYRQSLGQGLEFLIYFQGNSAPDKSGLPSDRFSAERTGGSVSTLTIQRTQQEDSAVYLCASSLALADAYEQYFGPGTRLTVT.